These 15 T cell receptor beta chains were sequenced from one sample in a study of blood T cell repertoires in COVID-19. Generated by immunoSEQ multiplex PCR, the TCRdb table keeps only in-frame clones and is missing some. The repertoire has about 300,000 clones, 85% to 90% of them found once; the top ten carry 1% to 1.5%. Sequencing was carried out using peripheral blood. Receptors originate from a man between 65 and 85 years old with acute or convalescent COVID-19.

DNA of the CDR3: TGTGCCAGCAGTCGAGGACTAGCGGGGGGAAACAATGAGCAGTTCTTC. As protein: CASSRGLAGGNNEQFF. The V and J genes are TRBV7-2 and TRBJ2-1, with TRBD2 matching over 14 bases. The CDR3 extends over 16 amino acids. Per the germline V gene, CDR1 is SGHTA and CDR2 is FQGNSA. The ends lost 6 bases at V and 5 bases at J; junction bases unmatched: 6.

The chain couples TRBV2 to TRBJ2-2; 10 bases line up with TRBD2. J was trimmed by 4 bases and V by 4 bases; bases with no gene match: 6. CDR1 and CDR2 from the germline V gene are SNHLY and FYNNEI. The CDR3 consists of 16 residues. In nucleotides, the CDR3 is TGTGCCAGCAGTGCTTCTAGCGGGAGTATCACCGGGGAGCTGTTTTTT. Its protein is CASSASSGSITGELFF.

The chain employs TRBV7-6 and TRBJ2-5; D remains ambiguous. Trimming cost V 11 bases and J 7 bases, with 14 bases left between them. This CDR3 has 11 amino acids. From germline, CDR1 is SGHVS and CDR2 FNYEAQ. The chain's CDR3 is CAASTGVTQYF. The CDR3 region has the DNA TGTGCCGCCTCCACCGGTGTGACCCAGTACTTC.

This clone was picked up one time. The V call is TRBV18, the J call TRBJ2-3; 8 bases match TRBD1. J was trimmed by 1 base and V by 2 bases; bases with no gene match: 5. Germline V gene data show CDR1 as KGHSH and CDR2 as LQKENI. The CDR3 contains 16 residues. The CDR3, as DNA: TGTGCCAGCTCACCATTAACAGGGGGAGGCACAGATACGCAGTATTTT. This translates into CASSPLTGGGTDTQYF.

J is TRBJ2-3 and V is TRBV11-2, with D tentatively TRBD1 (6 bases). Germline CDR1 reads SGHAT; CDR2 reads FQNNGV. Between the trimmed V and J ends, which lost 5 bases and 4 bases, there was a span of 19 bases. CDR3 length: 16 residues. In DNA form, the CDR3 reads TGTGCCAGCAGCCCTAGGGGATGGGGGCCGCCAGATACGCAGTATTTT. Its translation: CASSPRGWGPPDTQYF.

The chain uses TRBV30 and TRBJ1-1; possible D gene TRBD1, 6 bases. The germline V and J ends were trimmed by 2 bases and 10 bases, with 14 bases remaining between them. The germline V gene has CDR1 GTSNPN and CDR2 SVGIG (reference sequence). This CDR3 region has 12 residues. CDR3 DNA: TGTGCCTGGAGTAGGGTCGGACAGCGAGCTTTCTTT. Encoded protein: CAWSRVGQRAFF. Full variable domain (rest looked up from reference TRBV30 and TRBJ1-1): SQTIHQWPATLVQPVGSPLSLECTVEGTSNPNLYWYRQAAGRGLQLLFYSVGIGQISSEVPQNLSASRPQDRQFILSSKKLLLSDSGFYLCAWSRVGQRAFFGQGTRLTVV.

The sample holds one count of this clone. V and J are TRBV29-1 and TRBJ2-3, with D possibly being TRBD2 (5 bases). Germline V gene sequence: CDR1 SQVTM, CDR2 ANQGSEA. The V gene lost 5 bases and the J gene lost 5 bases, with 8 bases spanning the gap. The CDR3 loop spans 11 amino acids. The CDR3 protein is CSVLGRDTQYF. DNA of the CDR3: TGCAGCGTTTTGGGGAGAGATACGCAGTATTTT.

The rearrangement uses TRBV7-2 and TRBJ2-7; tentatively, D is TRBD2 (5 bases). Germline CDR1 is SGHTA and CDR2 is FQGNSA. CDR3 length: 13 amino acids. V lost 3 bases to trimming and J lost 7 bases, with 13 bases between them. CDR3 loop: CASSFVGDGEQYF. Here the CDR3 DNA reads TGTGCCAGCAGCTTTGTCGGGGATGGGGAGCAGTACTTC.

In this sample, this clone turned up a few times. J is TRBJ2-3 and V is TRBV6-6; the match to TRBD2 covers 9 bases. With 2 bases clipped from V and 2 bases from J, the junction kept 2 bases outside the gene matches. The germline V gene encodes CDR1 MNHNY and CDR2 SVGAGI (reference sequence). The CDR3 covers 15 residues. The CDR3 nucleotides are TGTGCCAGCAGTTACGGCGGGGGGGCCACAGATACGCAGTATTTT. Translated: CASSYGGGATDTQYF.

The V gene is TRBV28, the J gene TRBJ2-3; 8 nucleotides match TRBD1. The germline V gene encodes CDR1 MDHEN and CDR2 SYDVKM. Trimming at V came to 5 bases and at J to 2 bases, leaving 6 bases not matched to a gene. This CDR3 has 15 residues. CDR3 residues: CASSPGTGYTDTQYF. The CDR3 DNA reads as TGTGCCAGCAGTCCGGGGACAGGTTACACAGATACGCAGTATTTT. The full variable domain, with the rest looked up from reference TRBV28 and TRBJ2-3, is DVKVTQSSRYLVKRTGEKVFLECVQDMDHENMFWYRQDPGLGLRLIYFSYDVKMKEKGDIPEGYSVSREKKERFSLILESASTNQTSMYLCASSPGTGYTDTQYFGPGTRLTVL.

J is TRBJ2-7 and V is TRBV6-1, with 13 bases lining up with TRBD2. V trimming: 4 bases; J trimming: 6 bases; junction bases outside the gene matches: 15. The CDR3 length is 18 residues. Germline lookup yields CDR1 MNHNS and CDR2 SASEGT. CDR3 amino acids: CASSGRNRGLAGPSEQYF. As DNA, the CDR3 is TGTGCCAGCAGTGGCCGAAACAGGGGACTAGCGGGGCCCTCCGAGCAGTACTTC.

The chain uses TRBV5-5 and TRBJ1-1; D remains unclear. V was cut by 0 bases and J by 1 base, with 10 bases left in between. Germline V gene sequence: CDR1 SGHKS, CDR2 YYEKEE (reference sequence). This CDR3 is 15 amino acids long. This CDR3 reads CASSLGPRGNTEAFF. In nucleotides, the CDR3 is TGTGCCAGCAGCTTGGGGCCTCGTGGGAACACTGAAGCTTTCTTT.

The V call is TRBV27, the J call TRBJ1-5; a weak D match, TRBD1 (6 bases). The CDR3 runs to 13 residues. The ends were cut back, 3 bases at V and 5 bases at J, with 8 bases in the middle. Germline V gene lookup returns CDR1 MNHEY and CDR2 SMNVEV (reference sequence). For the CDR3, the DNA is TGTGCCAGCAGTTTTTCAGGGGATCAGCCCCAGCATTTT. It is translated as CASSFSGDQPQHF.

This clone is a singleton in its sample. The chain has TRBV7-2 and TRBJ1-1; no firm D call. V was trimmed by 2 bases and J by 1 base, leaving 8 bases between them. The CDR3 totals 14 residues. Germline lookup yields CDR1 SGHTA and CDR2 FQGNSA. CDR3 loop: CASSLSRSNTEAFF. The CDR3 DNA reads as TGTGCCAGCAGCTTAAGCCGATCGAACACTGAAGCTTTCTTT.

V usage is TRBV29-1 and J usage is TRBJ1-2, with 7 bases fitting TRBD1. Germline V gene data show CDR1 as SQVTM and CDR2 as ANQGSEA. This CDR3 has 15 residues. Trimming cost V 3 bases and J 3 bases; bases outside gene matches: 10. CDR3 residues: CSVDLARDSYYGYTF. CDR3 bases: TGCAGCGTTGACCTAGCGCGGGACAGCTACTATGGCTACACCTTC. The full variable domain, rest sourced from reference TRBV29-1 and TRBJ1-2, is SAVISQKPSRDICQRGTSLTIQCQVDSQVTMMFWYRQQPGQSLTLIATANQGSEATYESGFVIDKFPISRPNLTFSTLTVSNMSPEDSSIYLCSVDLARDSYYGYTFGSGTRLTVV.